This T cell receptor beta chain appears in the sequencing data of a study of cytomegalovirus exposure and HLA in healthy donors. This PCR relied on a set of 60 Vbeta primers and 13 Jbeta primers. Per the authors' pipeline: Counted up in a later analysis, unique TCR beta chains came to around 80 million, with roughly 11 million shared. TCRdb keeps only in-frame clones here, not all; method: immunoSEQ multiplex PCR. Clonal size and the V and J genes are those of that table, whereas D and trimming came from the DNA. Of some 170,000 clones in the sample, 82% were seen once. V was clipped by 0 bases and J by 4 bases; unmatched bases: 6. CDR3 length: 17 residues. CDR1 is SGDLS and CDR2 is YYNGEE in the germline V gene. There are a few counts of this clone.

This chain joins TRBV9 and TRBJ1-4; 10 nucleotides line up with TRBD1. This receptor was taken from a girl aged 2 to 10 in good health and CMV-seropositive. Sequenced sample: PBMCs. CDR3 sequence reads: CASSVEGGDRGNEKLFF. CDR3 nucleotides: TGTGCCAGCAGCGTAGAAGGTGGGGACAGGGGTAATGAAAAACTGTTTTTT.